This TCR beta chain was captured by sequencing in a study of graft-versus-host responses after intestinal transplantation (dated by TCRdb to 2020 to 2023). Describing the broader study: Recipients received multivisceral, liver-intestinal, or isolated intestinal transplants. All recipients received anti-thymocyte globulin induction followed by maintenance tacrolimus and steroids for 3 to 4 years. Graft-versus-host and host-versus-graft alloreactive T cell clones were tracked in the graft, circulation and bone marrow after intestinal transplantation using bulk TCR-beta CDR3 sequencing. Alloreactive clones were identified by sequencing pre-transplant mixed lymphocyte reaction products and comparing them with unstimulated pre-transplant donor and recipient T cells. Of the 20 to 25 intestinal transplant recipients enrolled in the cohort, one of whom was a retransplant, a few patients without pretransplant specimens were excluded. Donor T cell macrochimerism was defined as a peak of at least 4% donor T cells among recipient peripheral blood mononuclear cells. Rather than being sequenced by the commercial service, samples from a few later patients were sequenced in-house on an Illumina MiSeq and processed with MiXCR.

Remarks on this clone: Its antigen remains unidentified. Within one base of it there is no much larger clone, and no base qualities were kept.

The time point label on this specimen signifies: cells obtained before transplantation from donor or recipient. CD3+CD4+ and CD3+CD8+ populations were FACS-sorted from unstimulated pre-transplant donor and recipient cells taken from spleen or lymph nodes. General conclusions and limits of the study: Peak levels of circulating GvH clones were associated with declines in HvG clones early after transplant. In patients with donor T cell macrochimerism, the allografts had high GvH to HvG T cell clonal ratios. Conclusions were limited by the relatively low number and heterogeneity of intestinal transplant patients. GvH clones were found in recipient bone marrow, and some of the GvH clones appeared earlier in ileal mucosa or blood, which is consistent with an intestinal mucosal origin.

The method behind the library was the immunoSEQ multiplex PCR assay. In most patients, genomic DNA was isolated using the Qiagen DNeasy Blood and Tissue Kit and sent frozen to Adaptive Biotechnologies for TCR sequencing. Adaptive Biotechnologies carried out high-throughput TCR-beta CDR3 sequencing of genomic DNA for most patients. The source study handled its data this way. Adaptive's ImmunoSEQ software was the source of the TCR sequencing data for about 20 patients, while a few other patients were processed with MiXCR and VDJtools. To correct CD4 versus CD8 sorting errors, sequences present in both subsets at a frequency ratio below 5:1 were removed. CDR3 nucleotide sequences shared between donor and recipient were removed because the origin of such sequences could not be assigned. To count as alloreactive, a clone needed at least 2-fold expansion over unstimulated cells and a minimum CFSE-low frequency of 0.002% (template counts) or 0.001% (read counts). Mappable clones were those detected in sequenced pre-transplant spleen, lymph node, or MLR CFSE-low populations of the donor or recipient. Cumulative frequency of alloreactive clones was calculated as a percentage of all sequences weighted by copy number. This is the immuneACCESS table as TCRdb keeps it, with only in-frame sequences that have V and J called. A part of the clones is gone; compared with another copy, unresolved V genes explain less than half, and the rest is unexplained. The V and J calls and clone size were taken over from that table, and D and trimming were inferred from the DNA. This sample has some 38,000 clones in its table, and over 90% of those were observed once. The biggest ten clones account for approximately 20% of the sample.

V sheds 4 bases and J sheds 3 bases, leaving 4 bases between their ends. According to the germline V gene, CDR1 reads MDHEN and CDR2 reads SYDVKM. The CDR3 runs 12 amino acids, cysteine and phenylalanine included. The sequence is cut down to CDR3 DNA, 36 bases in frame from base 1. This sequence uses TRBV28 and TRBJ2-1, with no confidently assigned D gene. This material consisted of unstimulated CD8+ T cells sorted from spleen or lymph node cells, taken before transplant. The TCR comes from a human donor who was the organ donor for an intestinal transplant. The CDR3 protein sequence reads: CASSWDYNEQFF. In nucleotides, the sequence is TGTGCCAGCAGTTGGGACTACAATGAGCAGTTCTTC.